Listed below are T cell receptor beta chains from one sample, sequenced in a study of glioma-infiltrating T cells. TCRdb processed the multiplex PCR reads anew with MiXCR; each CDR3 protein has one entry. This table has about 190,000 distinct CDR3 sequences, about 32% appearing once. Sequenced input: glioma tissue, nonneoplastic brain tissue, or PBMCs (not recorded which). All receptors derive from a human donor with low-grade glioma or glioblastoma, undergoing nonglioma brain surgery, or in good health (not recorded which). Both conserved end residues are part of each CDR3. D genes are given only for firm matches. Some rows mark clone size as missing; the rest say once, few, many or name a class of expanded clone.

v_call	d_call	j_call	clone_size	cdr3_aa	cdr3_nt
TRBV6-1	.	TRBJ1-2	many	CASSVGGYGYTF	TGTGCCAGCAGCGTGGGGGGCTATGGCTACACCTTC
TRBV3-1	.	TRBJ2-1	many	CASSQDSTGAGEQFF	TGTGCCAGCAGCCAAGACTCTACCGGTGCCGGTGAGCAGTTCTTC
TRBV9	TRBD2	TRBJ2-5	.	CASSVGAGVMETQYF	TGTGCCAGCAGCGTAGGAGCGGGAGTAATGGAGACCCAGTACTTC
TRBV7-9	.	TRBJ2-7	many	CASSFSQDSPYEQYF	TGTGCCAGCAGCTTTTCGCAGGACAGCCCCTACGAGCAGTACTTC
TRBV11-1	TRBD1	TRBJ2-7	.	CASSPQNGTGAEQYF	TGTGCCAGCAGCCCACAGAACGGGACAGGTGCCGAGCAATACTTC
TRBV6-2/TRBV6-3	.	TRBJ2-7	many	CASSYSDSYEQYF	TGTGCCAGCAGTTACTCCGACAGTTACGAGCAGTACTTC
TRBV7-2	TRBD2	TRBJ2-7	once	CASILRPGLAGGSYEQYF	TGTGCCAGCATCTTACGCCCGGGACTAGCGGGAGGAAGCTACGAGCAGTACTTC
TRBV4-1	.	TRBJ1-6	few	CASSQKSLQGGRHSPLHF	TGCGCCAGCAGCCAAAAATCGTTACAGGGTGGGAGACATTCACCCCTCCACTTT
TRBV3-1	.	TRBJ1-5	.	CASSQDKNQPQHF	TGTGCCAGCAGCCAAGACAAGAATCAGCCCCAGCATTTT
TRBV12-3/TRBV12-4	TRBD1	TRBJ1-5	.	CASSPGQGTHQPQHF	TGTGCCAGCAGTCCGGGACAGGGGACCCATCAGCCCCAGCATTTT
TRBV12-3/TRBV12-4	.	TRBJ2-3	.	CASSLAGLLRRTDTQYF	TGTGCCAGCAGTTTGGCGGGCCTCCTCCGGCGCACAGATACGCAGTATTTT
TRBV12-3/TRBV12-4	TRBD2	TRBJ2-7	many	CASSLLSGNSYEQYF	TGTGCCAGCAGTTTACTTAGCGGGAACTCCTACGAGCAGTACTTC
TRBV29-1	.	TRBJ1-4	many	CSVEGVEKLFF	TGCAGCGTTGAAGGGGTCGAAAAACTGTTTTTT
TRBV27	TRBD2	TRBJ2-1	many	CASRGLAGSNEQFF	TGTGCCAGCAGGGGACTAGCGGGATCCAATGAGCAGTTCTTC
TRBV20-1	TRBD2	TRBJ2-7	many	CSARAGGRYEQYF	TGCAGTGCTCGAGCGGGGGGACGCTACGAGCAGTACTTC
TRBV7-2	TRBD2	TRBJ2-5	many	CASSFGGAGVGETQYF	TGTGCCAGCAGCTTTGGCGGGGCGGGAGTCGGGGAGACCCAGTACTTC
TRBV11-1	TRBD2	TRBJ2-6	.	CASSLALLAGGGANVLTF	TGTGCCAGCAGCTTAGCGCTCCTAGCGGGAGGTGGGGCCAACGTCCTGACTTTC
TRBV11-2	TRBD1	TRBJ2-7	few	CASSDRLGGFYEQYF	TGTGCCAGCAGCGACCGGCTAGGGGGCTTTTACGAGCAGTACTTC
TRBV7-9	.	TRBJ1-6	many	CASSLAEVADSPLHF	TGTGCCAGCAGCTTAGCGGAGGTCGCTGATTCACCCCTCCACTTT
TRBV5-1	TRBD1	TRBJ1-6	.	CASSLMWTGGGNSPLHF	TGCGCCAGCAGCTTGATGTGGACAGGGGGCGGTAATTCACCCCTCCACTTT
TRBV7-2	TRBD2	TRBJ2-2	many	CASSFGLAGAGGGELFF	TGTGCCAGCAGCTTCGGACTAGCGGGAGCCGGTGGCGGGGAGCTGTTTTTT
TRBV11-2	.	TRBJ2-4	once	CASSLGTEIQYF	TGTGCCAGCAGCTTAGGGACAGAAATTCAGTACTTC
TRBV12-3/TRBV12-4	TRBD1	TRBJ1-6	.	CASGLTGAKSPLHF	TGTGCCAGCGGACTGACAGGGGCGAAATCACCCCTCCACTTT
TRBV27	.	TRBJ2-7	many	CASSRQGGRYEQYF	TGTGCCAGCAGTCGCCAGGGGGGACGGTACGAGCAGTACTTC
TRBV14	.	TRBJ2-7	many	CASSQSGEQYF	TGTGCCAGCAGCCAAAGTGGCGAGCAGTACTTC
TRBV4-3	.	TRBJ2-7	.	CASSHARGANYEQYF	TGCGCCAGCAGCCACGCCCGTGGGGCCAACTACGAGCAGTACTTC
TRBV3-1	.	TRBJ1-5	many	CASSHLYSNQPQHF	TGTGCCAGCAGCCATCTCTATAGCAATCAGCCCCAGCATTTT
TRBV11-2	.	TRBJ1-1	few	CASSSVYGLVTEAFF	TGTGCCAGCAGCTCCGTATACGGGCTTGTCACTGAAGCTTTCTTT
TRBV5-4	.	TRBJ2-3	many	CASSPLGYTDTQYF	TGTGCCAGCAGCCCCCTCGGTTACACAGATACGCAGTATTTT
TRBV4-1	TRBD1	TRBJ2-7	.	CASSHGTGGTSSYEQYF	TGCGCCAGCAGCCATGGGACAGGGGGCACCAGCTCCTACGAGCAGTACTTC
TRBV5-1	TRBD2	TRBJ2-1	many	CASSLAGGPGEQFF	TGCGCCAGCAGTTTAGCGGGAGGGCCGGGAGAGCAGTTCTTC